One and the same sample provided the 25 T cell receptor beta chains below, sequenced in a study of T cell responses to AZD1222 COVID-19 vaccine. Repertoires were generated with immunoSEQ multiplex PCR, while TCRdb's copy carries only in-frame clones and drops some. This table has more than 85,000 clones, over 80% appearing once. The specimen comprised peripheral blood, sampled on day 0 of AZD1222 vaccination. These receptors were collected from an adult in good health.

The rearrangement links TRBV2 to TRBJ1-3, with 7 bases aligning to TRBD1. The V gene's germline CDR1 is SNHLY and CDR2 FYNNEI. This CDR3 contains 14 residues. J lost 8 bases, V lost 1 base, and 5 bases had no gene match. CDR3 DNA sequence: TGTGCCAGCAGTGAAGGGGGTCAGGGGGACACCATATATTTT. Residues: CASSEGGQGDTIYF.

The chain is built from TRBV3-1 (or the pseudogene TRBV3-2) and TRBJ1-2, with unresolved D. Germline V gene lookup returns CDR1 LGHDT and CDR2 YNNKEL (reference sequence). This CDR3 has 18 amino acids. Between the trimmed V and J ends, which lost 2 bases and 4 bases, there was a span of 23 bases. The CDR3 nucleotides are TGTGCCAGCAGCCAAATCCCCAGTCGGGGAACACGGAGCTATGGCTACACCTTC. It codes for CASSQIPSRGTRSYGYTF.

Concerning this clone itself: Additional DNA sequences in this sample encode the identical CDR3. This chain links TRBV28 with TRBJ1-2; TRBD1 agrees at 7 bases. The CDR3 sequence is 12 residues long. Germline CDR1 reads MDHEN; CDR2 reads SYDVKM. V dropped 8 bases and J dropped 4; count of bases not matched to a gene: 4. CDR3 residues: CASRRDSYGYTF. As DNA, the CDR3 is TGTGCCAGCCGTCGGGACAGCTATGGCTACACCTTC.

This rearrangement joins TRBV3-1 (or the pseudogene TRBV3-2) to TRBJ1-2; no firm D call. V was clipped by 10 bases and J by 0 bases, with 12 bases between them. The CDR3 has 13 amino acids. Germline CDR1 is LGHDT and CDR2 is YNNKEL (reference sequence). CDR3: CATRGRANYGYTF. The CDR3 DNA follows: TGTGCCACCCGTGGTAGGGCTAACTATGGCTACACCTTC.

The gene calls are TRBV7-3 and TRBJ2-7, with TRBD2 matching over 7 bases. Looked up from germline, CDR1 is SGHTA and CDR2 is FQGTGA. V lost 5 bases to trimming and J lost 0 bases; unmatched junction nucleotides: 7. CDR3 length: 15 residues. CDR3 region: CASSPQAGLSYEQYF. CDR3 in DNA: TGTGCCAGCAGCCCCCAAGCGGGACTCTCCTACGAGCAGTACTTC.

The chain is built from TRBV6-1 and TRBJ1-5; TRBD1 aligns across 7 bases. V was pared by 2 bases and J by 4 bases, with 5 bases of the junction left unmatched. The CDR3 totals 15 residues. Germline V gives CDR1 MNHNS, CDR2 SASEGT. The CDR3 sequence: CASSEFGQVNQPQHF. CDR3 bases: TGTGCCAGCAGTGAATTTGGACAGGTGAATCAGCCCCAGCATTTT.

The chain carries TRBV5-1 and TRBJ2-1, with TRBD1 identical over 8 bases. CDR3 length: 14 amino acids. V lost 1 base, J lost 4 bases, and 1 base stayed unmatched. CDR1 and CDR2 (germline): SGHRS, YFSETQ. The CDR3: CASSLRQGYNEQFF. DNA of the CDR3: TGCGCCAGCAGCTTGAGACAGGGGTACAATGAGCAGTTCTTC.

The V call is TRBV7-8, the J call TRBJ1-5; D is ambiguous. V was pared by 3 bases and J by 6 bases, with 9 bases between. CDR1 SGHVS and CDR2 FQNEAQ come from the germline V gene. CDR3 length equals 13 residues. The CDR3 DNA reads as TGTGCCAGCAGCTTTCTCGAGTCTCAGCCCCAGCATTTT. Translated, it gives CASSFLESQPQHF.

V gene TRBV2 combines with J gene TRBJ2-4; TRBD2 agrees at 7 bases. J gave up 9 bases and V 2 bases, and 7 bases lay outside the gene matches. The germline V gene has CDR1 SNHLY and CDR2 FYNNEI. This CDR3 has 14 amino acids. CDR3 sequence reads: CASSESGRAAIQYF. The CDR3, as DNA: TGTGCCAGCAGTGAAAGTGGGAGGGCCGCCATTCAGTACTTC.

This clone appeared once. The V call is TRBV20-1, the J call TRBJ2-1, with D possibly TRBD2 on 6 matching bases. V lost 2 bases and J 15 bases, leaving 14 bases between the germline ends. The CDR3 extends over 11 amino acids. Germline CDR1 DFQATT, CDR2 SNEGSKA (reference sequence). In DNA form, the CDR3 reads TGCAGTGCTAGACGGGACTCGTCGCTGTTCTTC. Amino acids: CSARRDSSLFF.

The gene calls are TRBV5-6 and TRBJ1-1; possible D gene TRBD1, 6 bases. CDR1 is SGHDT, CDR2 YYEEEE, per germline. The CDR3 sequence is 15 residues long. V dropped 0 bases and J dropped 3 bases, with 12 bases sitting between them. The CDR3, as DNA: TGTGCCAGCAGCTTGGGCCGGGGGCGTCACACTGAAGCTTTCTTT. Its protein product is CASSLGRGRHTEAFF.

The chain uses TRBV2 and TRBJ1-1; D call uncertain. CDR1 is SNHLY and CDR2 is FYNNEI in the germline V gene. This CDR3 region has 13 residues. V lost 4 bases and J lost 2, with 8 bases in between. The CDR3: CASSGQANTEAFF. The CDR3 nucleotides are TGTGCCAGCAGTGGCCAGGCTAACACTGAAGCTTTCTTT. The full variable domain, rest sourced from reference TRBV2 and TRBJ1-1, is EPEVTQTPSHQVTQMGQEVILRCVPISNHLYFYWYRQILGQKVEFLVSFYNNEISEKSEIFDDQFSVERPDGSNFTLKIRSTKLEDSAMYFCASSGQANTEAFFGQGTRLTVV.

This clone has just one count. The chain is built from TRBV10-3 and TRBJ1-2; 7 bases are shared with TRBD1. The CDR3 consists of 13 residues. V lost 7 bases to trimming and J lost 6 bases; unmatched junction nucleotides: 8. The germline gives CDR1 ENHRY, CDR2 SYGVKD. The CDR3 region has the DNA TGTGCCATCAACCATGGTGACAGGGATGGCTACACCTTC. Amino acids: CAINHGDRDGYTF.

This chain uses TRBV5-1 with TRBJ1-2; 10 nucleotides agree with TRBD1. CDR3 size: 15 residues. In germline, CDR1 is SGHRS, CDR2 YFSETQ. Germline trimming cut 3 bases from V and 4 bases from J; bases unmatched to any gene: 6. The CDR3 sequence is CASSSGDRGIYGYTF. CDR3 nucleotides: TGCGCCAGCAGCTCGGGGGACAGGGGAATCTATGGCTACACCTTC. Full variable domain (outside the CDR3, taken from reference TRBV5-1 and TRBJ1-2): KAGVTQTPRYLIKTRGQQVTLSCSPISGHRSVSWYQQTPGQGLQFLFEYFSETQRNKGNFPGRFSGRQFSNSRSEMNVSTLELGDSALYLCASSSGDRGIYGYTFGSGTRLTVV.

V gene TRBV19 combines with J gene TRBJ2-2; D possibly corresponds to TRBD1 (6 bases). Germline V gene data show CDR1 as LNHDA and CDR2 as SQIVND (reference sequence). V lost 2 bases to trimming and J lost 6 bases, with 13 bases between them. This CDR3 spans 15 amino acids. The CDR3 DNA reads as TGTGCCAGTAGTATATCAGGGGTTCCGGCCGGGGAGCTGTTTTTT. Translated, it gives CASSISGVPAGELFF.

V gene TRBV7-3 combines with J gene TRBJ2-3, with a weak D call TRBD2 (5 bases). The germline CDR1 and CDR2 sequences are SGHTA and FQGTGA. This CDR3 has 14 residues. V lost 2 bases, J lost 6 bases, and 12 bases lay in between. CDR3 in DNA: TGTGCCAGCAGCTTATCCGGGGAGATTGATACGCAGTATTTT. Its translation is CASSLSGEIDTQYF.

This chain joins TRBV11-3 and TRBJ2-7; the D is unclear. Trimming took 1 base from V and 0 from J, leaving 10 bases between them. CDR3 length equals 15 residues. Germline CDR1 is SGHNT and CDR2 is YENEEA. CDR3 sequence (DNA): TGTGCCAGCAGCTTAGGTATGGGATTCTCCTACGAGCAGTACTTC. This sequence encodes CASSLGMGFSYEQYF.

CDR3 region: CASSQVMAIEQYF. The CDR3 DNA reads TGCGCCAGCAGCCAAGTGATGGCGATTGAGCAGTACTTC. The chain combines TRBV4-1 with TRBJ2-7; D not certain. The germline V gene has CDR1 MGHRA and CDR2 YSYEKL. The V end lost 1 base, the J end lost 7 bases, and 11 bases lay between the germline ends. CDR3 length: 13 residues.

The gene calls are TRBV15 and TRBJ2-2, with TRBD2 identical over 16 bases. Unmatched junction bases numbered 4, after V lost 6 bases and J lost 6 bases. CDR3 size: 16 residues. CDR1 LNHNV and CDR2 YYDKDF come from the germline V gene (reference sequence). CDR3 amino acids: CATRGGLAGGSGELFF. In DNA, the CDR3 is TGTGCCACCAGAGGGGGACTAGCGGGAGGGTCCGGGGAGCTGTTTTTT.

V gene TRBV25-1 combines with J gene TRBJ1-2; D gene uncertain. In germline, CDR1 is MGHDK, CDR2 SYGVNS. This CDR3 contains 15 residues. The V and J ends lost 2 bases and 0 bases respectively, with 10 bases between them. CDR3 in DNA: TGTGCCAGCAGTGAACCCTCCAGCTCTAACTATGGCTACACCTTC. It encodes CASSEPSSSNYGYTF.

The chain's CDR3 is CASSTPAGQGYTF. The CDR3 DNA is TGTGCCAGCTCAACTCCGGCAGGGCAGGGCTACACCTTC. This chain uses TRBV18 with TRBJ1-2; tentative D call: TRBD1 (5 bases). Per the germline V gene, CDR1 is KGHSH and CDR2 is LQKENI. The ends were cut back, 5 bases at V and 8 bases at J, with 15 bases in the middle. The length of the CDR3 is 13 residues.

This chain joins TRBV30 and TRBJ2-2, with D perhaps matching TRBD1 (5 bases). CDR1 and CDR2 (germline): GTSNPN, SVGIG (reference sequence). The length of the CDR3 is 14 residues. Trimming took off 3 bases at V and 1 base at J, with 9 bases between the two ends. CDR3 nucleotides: TGTGCCTGGAGAATCACAGGGAACACCGGGGAGCTGTTTTTT. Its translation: CAWRITGNTGELFF.

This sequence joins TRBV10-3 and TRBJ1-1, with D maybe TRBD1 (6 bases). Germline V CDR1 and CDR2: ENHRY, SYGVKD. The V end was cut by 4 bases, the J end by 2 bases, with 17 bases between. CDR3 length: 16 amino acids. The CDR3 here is CAISGQGKIGNTEAFF. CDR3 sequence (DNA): TGTGCCATCAGTGGCCAGGGGAAGATCGGCAACACTGAAGCTTTCTTT.

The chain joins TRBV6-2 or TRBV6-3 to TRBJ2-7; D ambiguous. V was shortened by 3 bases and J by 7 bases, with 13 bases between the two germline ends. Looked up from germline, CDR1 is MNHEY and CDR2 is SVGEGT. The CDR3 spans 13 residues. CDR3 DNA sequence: TGTGCCAGCAGTTATCAAGGGATGGGGGAGCAGTACTTC. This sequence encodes CASSYQGMGEQYF.

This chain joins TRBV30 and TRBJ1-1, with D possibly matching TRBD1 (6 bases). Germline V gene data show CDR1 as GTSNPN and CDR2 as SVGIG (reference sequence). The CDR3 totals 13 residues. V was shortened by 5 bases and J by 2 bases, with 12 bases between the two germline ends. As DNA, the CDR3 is TGTGCCTGGCAGCCGGGACATAACACTGAAGCTTTCTTT. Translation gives CAWQPGHNTEAFF.